This TCR beta chain was obtained from a study of CD8 T cells in ankylosing spondylitis. In germline, CDR1 is MDHEN, CDR2 SYDVKM. V dropped 9 bases and J dropped 3 bases, with 14 bases sitting between them. This CDR3 spans 13 amino acids. This clonotype was recorded many times. Its antigen is unknown. Quantitative 5'-RACE with molecular barcodes generated TCR beta libraries. TCRdb itself ran the 5' RACE reads through MiXCR, one entry per CDR3 protein. The sample shows 36,000 or so distinct CDR3 sequences, 6% of them seen only once. Study conclusions and caveats: Characteristic, it appeared, of ankylosing spondylitis blood was a TCR beta motif of roughly 8 highly homologous variants. Disease-linked clones had a CD8+ phenotype and relatively low frequency in peripheral blood.

V usage is TRBV28 and J usage is TRBJ1-2, with no clear D. This clonotype was sampled from a male donor with ankylosing spondylitis or in good health (not recorded which). The source material was blood, either unsorted or a sorted T cell fraction (not recorded which). CDR3 bases: TGTGCCAGTACCCTCATTGGGGACTATGGCTACACCTTC. This sequence encodes CASTLIGDYGYTF.